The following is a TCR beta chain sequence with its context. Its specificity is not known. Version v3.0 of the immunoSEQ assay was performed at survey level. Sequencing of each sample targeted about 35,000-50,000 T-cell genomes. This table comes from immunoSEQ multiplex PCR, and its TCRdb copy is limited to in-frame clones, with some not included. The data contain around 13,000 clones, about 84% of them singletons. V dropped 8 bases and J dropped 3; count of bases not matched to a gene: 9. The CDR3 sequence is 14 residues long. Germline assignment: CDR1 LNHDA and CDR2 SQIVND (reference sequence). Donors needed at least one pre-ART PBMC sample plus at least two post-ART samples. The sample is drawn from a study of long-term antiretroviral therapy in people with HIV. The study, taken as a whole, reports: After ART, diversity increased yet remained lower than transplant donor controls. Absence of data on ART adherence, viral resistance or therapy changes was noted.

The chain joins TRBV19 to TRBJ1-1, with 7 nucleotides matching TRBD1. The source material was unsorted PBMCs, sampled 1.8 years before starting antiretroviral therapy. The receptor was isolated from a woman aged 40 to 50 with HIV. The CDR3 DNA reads TGTGCCAGTGAGACAGGGACTCTCGACACTGAAGCTTTCTTT. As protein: CASETGTLDTEAFF.